This entry is about one TCR beta chain. Some clones are missing from TCRdb's copy, which holds only in-frame ones; the method was immunoSEQ multiplex PCR. This sample has 200,000 to 300,000 clones; 75% to 85% occur once, and the top ten carry roughly 5.5%. The sample comes from a study of blood T cell repertoires in COVID-19. Study-wide context: Samples of COVID-19 (acute and convalescent) were obtained from the United States, Italy and Spain. Sources were T cells, B-cell-depleted T cells, or PBMCs; the material itself was cDNA or gDNA.

This CDR3 spans 14 amino acids. Germline CDR1 and CDR2: MNHEY and SVGAGI. Losses at the gene ends were 6 bases for V and 7 bases for J; bases not matched to a gene: 7. The receptor was isolated from a human donor in a cohort sampled during active COVID-19. Sequenced material: peripheral blood. The chain joins TRBV6-5 to TRBJ1-4; TRBD1 agrees at 8 bases. CDR3 loop: CASSPGQVREKLFF. CDR3 DNA: TGTGCCAGCAGCCCGGGACAGGTTCGTGAAAAACTGTTTTTT.